The 17 T cell receptor beta chains presented below share a single source sample, sequenced in a study of metastatic and nonmetastatic thyroid tumors. None of the patients had undergone any treatment ahead of thyroid surgery. Using MiXCR, TCRdb re-called clones from the PCR reads. Among some 13,000 clones listed, roughly 27% were seen once. The sequencing sample was made of tumor tissue. These receptors were obtained from a female donor with papillary thyroid cancer or a benign thyroid nodule (not recorded which). Some clones in this sample may be carry-over from other donors' samples.

This clone was seen many times. The rearrangement uses TRBV28 and TRBJ2-3; D possibly corresponds to TRBD1 (6 bases). CDR1 MDHEN and CDR2 SYDVKM come from the germline V gene. V lost 5 bases, J lost 1 base, and 13 bases lay in between. The CDR3 covers 15 residues. CDR3 amino acids: CASSLGGSGTDTQYF. The CDR3, as DNA: TGTGCCAGCAGTCTAGGGGGTAGCGGCACAGATACGCAGTATTTT. Filled out from reference TRBV28 and TRBJ2-3, the complete variable domain reads DVKVTQSSRYLVKRTGEKVFLECVQDMDHENMFWYRQDPGLGLRLIYFSYDVKMKEKGDIPEGYSVSREKKERFSLILESASTNQTSMYLCASSLGGSGTDTQYFGPGTRLTVL.

Ten or more counts support this clone. The gene calls are TRBV28 and TRBJ2-3, with D uncertain. The germline V and J ends were trimmed by 7 bases and 2 bases, with 7 bases remaining between them. From germline, CDR1 is MDHEN and CDR2 SYDVKM. This CDR3 spans 12 amino acids. The chain's CDR3 is CASTALTDTQYF. The CDR3 DNA is TGTGCCAGCACCGCCCTCACAGATACGCAGTATTTT.

This clone is judged medium-sized. The V gene is TRBV4-2, the J gene TRBJ2-6; TRBD2 matches at 11 bases. Germline assignment: CDR1 LGHNA and CDR2 YNFKEQ. V lost 3 bases and J lost 4; bases outside the gene matches: 5. This CDR3 has 17 amino acids. CDR3 sequence (DNA): TGTGCCAGCAGCCAGAGACTAGCGGGAACCGGGGCCAACGTCCTGACTTTC. This sequence encodes CASSQRLAGTGANVLTF.

This clone was picked up many times. The chain employs TRBV6-1 and TRBJ2-5; 11 nucleotides match TRBD1. There are 20 residues in the CDR3. CDR1 is MNHNS, CDR2 SASEGT, per germline. The J segment lost 0 bases and the V segment lost 1 base, leaving 13 bases of the junction unmatched. The CDR3 protein is CASSEVVPGTGGEYQETQYF. The CDR3 DNA is TGTGCCAGCAGTGAAGTCGTCCCGGGGACAGGGGGAGAGTACCAAGAGACCCAGTACTTC.

This clone showed up many times. This chain connects TRBV20-1 to TRBJ2-1; D is uncertain. Germline assignment: CDR1 DFQATT and CDR2 SNEGSKA (reference sequence). The CDR3 has 12 residues. The germline V and J ends were trimmed by 3 bases and 6 bases, with 9 bases remaining between them. The chain's CDR3 is CSARVRGNEQFF. DNA for the CDR3: TGCAGTGCTAGGGTTAGAGGCAATGAGCAGTTCTTC.

This chain links TRBV15 with TRBJ1-1; 8 bases map to TRBD1. Germline assignment: CDR1 LNHNV and CDR2 YYDKDF (reference sequence). With 2 bases clipped from V and 4 bases from J, the junction kept 6 bases outside the gene matches. The CDR3 length is 15 residues. CDR3 coding DNA: TGTGCCACCAGCAGATCCCGACAGGGGATCACTGAAGCTTTCTTT. Translating it yields CATSRSRQGITEAFF.

This clone came up many times. One base away lies a much larger clone, so this may be a sequencing read error. The V call is TRBV12-3 or TRBV12-4, the J call TRBJ1-2; D might be TRBD1 (6 bases). This CDR3 is 15 amino acids long. The ends were cut back, 6 bases at V and 4 bases at J, with 18 bases in the middle. CDR3 loop: CASRASGAGVYGYTF. As DNA, the CDR3 is TGTGCCAGCAGGGCATCGGGGGCGGGGGTCTATGGCTACACCTTC.

This clone ranks as medium-sized (0.01 to 0.1%). The chain uses TRBV20-1 and TRBJ2-7; D remains ambiguous. Germline CDR1 is DFQATT and CDR2 is SNEGSKA (reference sequence). V lost 3 bases and J lost 7, with 19 bases in between. The CDR3 consists of 14 residues. The chain's CDR3 is CSARIANSPLEQYF. The CDR3 coding sequence is TGCAGTGCTAGGATCGCGAACAGTCCTTTGGAGCAGTACTTC.

The rearrangement joins TRBV11-2 to TRBJ2-1; D is unclear. Germline V gene sequence: CDR1 SGHAT, CDR2 FQNNGV. This CDR3 spans 15 amino acids. V was clipped by 5 bases and J by 2 bases, with 13 bases between them. The CDR3 here is CASSLATGTYNEQFF. CDR3 nucleotide sequence: TGTGCCAGCAGCCTTGCTACGGGTACCTACAATGAGCAGTTCTTC.

This clone is termed medium-sized. The gene calls are TRBV20-1 and TRBJ2-7, with TRBD2 matching 8 bases. Germline V gene sequence: CDR1 DFQATT, CDR2 SNEGSKA (reference sequence). The CDR3 runs 14 residues. As DNA, the CDR3 is TGCAGCAACCGGGCGGGACTAGTAGGTTACGAGCAGTACTTC. The encoded protein is CSNRAGLVGYEQYF.

By its share, this clone is medium-sized. The chain is built from TRBV3-1 and TRBJ1-6; D ambiguous. The CDR3 sequence is 14 residues long. V was cut by 1 base and J by 4 bases, with 5 bases left in between. Germline V gene data show CDR1 as LGHDT and CDR2 as YNNKEL (reference sequence). CDR3 in DNA: TGTGCCAGCAGCCAAGTGCTATATAATTCACCCCTCCACTTT. Amino acids: CASSQVLYNSPLHF. The full variable domain, rest sourced from reference TRBV3-1 and TRBJ1-6, is DTAVSQTPKYLVTQMGNDKSIKCEQNLGHDTMYWYKQDSKKFLKIMFSYNNKELIINETVPNRFSPKSPDKAHLNLHINSLELGDSAVYFCASSQVLYNSPLHFGNGTRLTVT.

V is TRBV20-1 and J is TRBJ1-1; D remains ambiguous. CDR3 length equals 14 residues. Between the trimmed V and J ends, which lost 0 bases and 4 bases, there was a span of 12 bases. From germline, CDR1 is DFQATT and CDR2 SNEGSKA (reference sequence). The CDR3 DNA sequence: TGCAGTGCTAGAGATCACAAGGGAGTCACTGAAGCTTTCTTT. This encodes CSARDHKGVTEAFF.

Only one count was recorded for this clone. The chain is built from TRBV3-1 and TRBJ1-6; TRBD1 is a possible D gene (6 bases). The CDR3 covers 14 residues. V was clipped by 4 bases and J by 4 bases, with 8 bases between them. The germline V gene encodes CDR1 LGHDT and CDR2 YNNKEL (reference sequence). This chain's CDR3 is CASSRDTYNSPLHF. In DNA form, the CDR3 reads TGTGCCAGCAGCCGGGACACTTATAATTCACCCCTCCACTTT.

This clone is medium-sized (0.01 to 0.1%) within its sample. The chain links TRBV6-1 to TRBJ1-5, with D unresolved. Looked up from germline, CDR1 is MNHNS and CDR2 is SASEGT. This CDR3 has 15 amino acids. The ends were cut back, 6 bases at V and 0 bases at J, with 12 bases in the middle. The CDR3 sequence is CASRWAGDSNQPQHF. In nucleotides, the CDR3 is TGTGCCAGCAGGTGGGCAGGAGATAGCAATCAGCCCCAGCATTTT.

The table lists this clone with a few counts. The CDR3 region is CATSDTGTSFNEQFF. CDR3 nucleotide sequence: TGTGCCACCAGTGACACCGGGACTAGCTTCAATGAGCAGTTCTTC. The genes are TRBV24-1 and TRBJ2-1; 9 bases match TRBD2. The CDR3 consists of 15 residues. CDR1 and CDR2 from the germline V gene are KGHDR and SFDVKD. V shed 4 bases, J shed 6 bases, and the junction held 6 bases outside the gene matches.

In this sample, this clone is medium-sized (0.01 to 0.1%). The chain employs TRBV28 and TRBJ2-7, with D perhaps TRBD1 (7 bases). CDR1 is MDHEN and CDR2 is SYDVKM in the germline V gene. V was pared by 7 bases and J by 3 bases, with 13 bases between. This CDR3 spans 13 amino acids. The CDR3 here is CASTFQGGYEQYF. The CDR3 nucleotides read TGTGCCAGCACGTTTCAGGGGGGCTACGAGCAGTACTTC.

V and J are TRBV20-1 and TRBJ2-7, with 8 bases fitting TRBD2. In germline, CDR1 is DFQATT, CDR2 SNEGSKA (reference sequence). The CDR3 has 14 residues. Trimming took 5 bases from V and 0 from J; bases not matched to a gene: 6. CDR3 amino acids: CSAPTSGSSYEQYF. DNA of the CDR3: TGCAGTGCTCCCACTAGCGGAAGCTCCTACGAGCAGTACTTC.